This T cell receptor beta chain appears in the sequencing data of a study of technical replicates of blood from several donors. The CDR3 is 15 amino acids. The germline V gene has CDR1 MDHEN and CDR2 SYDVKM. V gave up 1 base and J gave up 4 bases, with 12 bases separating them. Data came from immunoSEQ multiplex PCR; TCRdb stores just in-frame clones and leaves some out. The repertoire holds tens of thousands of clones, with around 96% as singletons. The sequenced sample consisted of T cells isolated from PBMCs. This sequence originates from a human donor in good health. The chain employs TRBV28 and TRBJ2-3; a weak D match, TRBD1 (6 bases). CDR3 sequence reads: CASSLYTGPPDTQYF. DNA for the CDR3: TGTGCCAGCAGTTTATATACAGGGCCCCCAGATACGCAGTATTTT.